The entry below gives a single TCR beta chain sequence along with its context. CDR1 is MNHNS and CDR2 is SASEGT in the germline V gene. V dropped 4 bases and J dropped 3 bases, with 9 bases sitting between them. This CDR3 comprises 13 residues. The sample comes from a study of radiotherapy plus CTLA-4 blockade in lung cancer. Clones were read by immunoSEQ multiplex PCR, and TCRdb kept only the in-frame ones, dropping some. The sample holds 95,000 to 150,000 clones, 85% to 90% seen once. This rearrangement joins TRBV6-1 to TRBJ1-1; TRBD1 might be the D (5 bases). The receptor was derived from a human donor with non-small cell lung cancer that progressed on radiotherapy plus ipilimumab. The sequenced sample was peripheral blood, obtained from a patient treated with radiotherapy plus ipilimumab. CDR3 DNA: TGTGCCAGCAGTGGACAGATAGACACTGAAGCTTTCTTT. It codes for CASSGQIDTEAFF.